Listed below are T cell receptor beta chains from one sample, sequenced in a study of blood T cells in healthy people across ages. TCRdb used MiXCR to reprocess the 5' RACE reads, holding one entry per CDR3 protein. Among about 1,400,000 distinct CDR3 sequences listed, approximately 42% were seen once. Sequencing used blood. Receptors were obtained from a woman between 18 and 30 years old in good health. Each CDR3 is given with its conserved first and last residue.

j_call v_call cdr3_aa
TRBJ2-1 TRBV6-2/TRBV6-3 CASSRTGVGNEQFF
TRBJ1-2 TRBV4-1 CASSQVPGQGHYGYTF
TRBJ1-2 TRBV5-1 CASRTTTGGRGYTF
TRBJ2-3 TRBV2 CASSSGWSDTQYF
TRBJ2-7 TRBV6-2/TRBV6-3 CASRDRDRYYEQYF
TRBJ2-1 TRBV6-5 CANSYSSAPGDNEQFF
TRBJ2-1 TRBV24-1 CATSDPTGPGNEQFF
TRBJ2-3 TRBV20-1 CSARTGPSTDTQYF
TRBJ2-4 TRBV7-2 CASQRGGSYNEQYF
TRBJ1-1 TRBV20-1 CSAREPQGVDTEAFF
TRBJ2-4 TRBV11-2 CASSLDPGTSGIGNIQYF
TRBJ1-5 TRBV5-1 CASSLRGGPNQPQHF
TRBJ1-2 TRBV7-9 CASSLGNAGYTF
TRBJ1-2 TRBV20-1 CSASRGAGKDGYTF
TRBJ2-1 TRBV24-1 CATENRGTYNEQFF
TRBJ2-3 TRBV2 CASSSDLGTDTQYF
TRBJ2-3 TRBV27 CASSGTSGRISPDTQYF
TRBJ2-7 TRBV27 CASSPVHAYEQYF
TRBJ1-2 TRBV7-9 CASSYGQGHGYTF
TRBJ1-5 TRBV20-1 CSARDRAGLSNQPQHF
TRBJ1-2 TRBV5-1 CASSSDAGAYGYTF
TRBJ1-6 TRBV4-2 CASSQANGYNSPLHF
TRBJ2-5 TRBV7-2 CASSLRTIPETQYF
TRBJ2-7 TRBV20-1 CSASGQTYEQYF
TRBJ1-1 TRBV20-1 CSARYRNTEAFF
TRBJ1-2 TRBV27 CASSPTTAFYGYTF
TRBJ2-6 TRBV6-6 CASSYLTGLGANVLTF
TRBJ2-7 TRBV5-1 CASSLVYSSTSYEQYF
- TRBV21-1 CASSTGTSGRRSGYEQYF
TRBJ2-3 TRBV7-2 CASSSSLSGRATDTQYF
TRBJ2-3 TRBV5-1 CASSPVPQGDTQYF
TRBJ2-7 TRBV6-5 CASSKRGTLLSYEQYF
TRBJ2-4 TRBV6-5 CASSSPDKALQYF
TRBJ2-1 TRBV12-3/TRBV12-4 CASFRGQQFF
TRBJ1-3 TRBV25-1 CASRGNTIYF
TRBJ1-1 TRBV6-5 CASSFGQGGNTEAFF
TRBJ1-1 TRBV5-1 CASSLEGGYTEAFF
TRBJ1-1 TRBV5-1 CASSLYGPNTEAFF
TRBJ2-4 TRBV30 CAWRPDSKGSLAKNIQYF
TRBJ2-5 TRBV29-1 CSGEEGWEQYF
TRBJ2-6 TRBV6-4 CASSLFGDTGSGANVLTF
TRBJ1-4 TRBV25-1 CASQGPGVKEKLFF
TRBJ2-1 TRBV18 CASLPPGEGSYNEQFF
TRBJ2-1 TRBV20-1 CSPLDGRSYNEQFF
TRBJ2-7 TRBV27 CASTKQGVSSYEQYF
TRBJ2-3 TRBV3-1 CASSQGGSGVTDTQYF
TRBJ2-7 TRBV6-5 CASSPGLAEIYEQYF
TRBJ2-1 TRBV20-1 CSASHAEQFF
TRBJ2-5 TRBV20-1 CSASNRGGQETQYF
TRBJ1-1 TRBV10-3 CAIRNPGQVLNTEAFF
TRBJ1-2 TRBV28 CASSSNGAYGYTF
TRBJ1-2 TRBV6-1 CASIVGTNYGYTF
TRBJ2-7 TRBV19 CASSITASTSYEQYF
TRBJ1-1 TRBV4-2 CASSQDFVTGNTEAFF
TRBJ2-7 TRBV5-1 CASSSDSDPYEQYF
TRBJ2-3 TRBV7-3 CASSSPERGGVNTQYF
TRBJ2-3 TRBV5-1 CASENGGDRTDTQYF
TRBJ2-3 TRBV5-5 CASSLEGGVLSDTQYF
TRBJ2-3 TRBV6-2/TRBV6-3 CASRKLASTRTDTQYF